This T cell receptor (beta chain) was profiled in a study of PD-L1 blockade in urothelial cancer. Time point described: pretreatment peripheral blood. TCRdb's table, derived via immunoSEQ multiplex PCR, lists solely in-frame clones and lacks some. The table has about 95,000 clones, around 90% seen once; the top ten hold about 2%. The origin of this receptor is a man aged 60 to 75 with urothelial cancer. The sequenced sample was PBMCs, obtained around atezolizumab (anti-PD-L1) treatment.

CDR3 in amino acids: CASSSYRGTEAFF. The CDR3 DNA is TGTGCCAGCAGCAGTTACAGGGGGACTGAAGCTTTCTTT. The rearrangement uses TRBV7-8 and TRBJ1-1; 8 bases are a match to TRBD1. From germline, CDR1 is SGHVS and CDR2 FQNEAQ. The CDR3 consists of 13 residues. V lost 5 bases and J lost 5; bases outside the gene matches: 4.